This T cell receptor (beta chain) comes out of a study of blood T cell repertoires in COVID-19. In the study overall: The United States, Italy and Spain were the sources of the acute and convalescent COVID-19 samples. From T cells, B-cell-depleted T cells, or PBMCs came the material, which was cDNA or gDNA.

Germline values: CDR1 SGHAT, CDR2 FQNNGV. This CDR3 has 14 amino acids. The V gene lost 6 bases and the J gene lost 15 bases, with 21 bases spanning the gap. Under the authors' procedure: How many nucleated cells were present was estimated from reference gene primer amplification. The assay was immunoSEQ multiplex PCR, and TCRdb's table has in-frame clones only and misses some. V, J and clone size reflect that table, while D and trimming were determined from the DNA. The sample comprises some 56,000 clones, around 70% of which are singletons, and about 17% rests with the top ten. The sequence was obtained from a woman between 45 and 65 years old with active or convalescent COVID-19. This sequence joins TRBV11-2 and TRBJ2-6, with a possible D match to TRBD1 (6 bases). The source material was peripheral blood. The CDR3 sequence: CASRSGTRSTALTF. Here the CDR3 DNA reads TGTGCCAGCAGGTCCGGGACAAGGTCGACTGCCCTGACTTTC.